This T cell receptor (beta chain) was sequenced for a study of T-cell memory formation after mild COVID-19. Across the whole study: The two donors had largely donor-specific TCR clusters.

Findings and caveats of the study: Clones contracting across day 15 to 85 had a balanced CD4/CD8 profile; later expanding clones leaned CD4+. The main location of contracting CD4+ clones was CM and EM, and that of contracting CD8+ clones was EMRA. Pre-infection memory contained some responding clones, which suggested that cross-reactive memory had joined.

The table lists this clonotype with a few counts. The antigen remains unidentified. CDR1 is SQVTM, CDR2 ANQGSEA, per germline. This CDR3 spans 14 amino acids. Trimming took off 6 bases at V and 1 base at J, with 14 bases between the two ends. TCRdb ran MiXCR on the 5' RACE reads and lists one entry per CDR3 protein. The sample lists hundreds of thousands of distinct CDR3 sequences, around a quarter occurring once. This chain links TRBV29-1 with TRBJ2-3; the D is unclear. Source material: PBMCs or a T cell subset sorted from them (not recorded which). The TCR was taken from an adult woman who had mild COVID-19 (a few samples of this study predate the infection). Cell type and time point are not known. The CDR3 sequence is CSVLGADGTDTQYF. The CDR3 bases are TGCAGCGTCCTGGGCGCGGACGGCACAGATACGCAGTATTTT.